Below, one TCR beta chain is given with its context. Its specificity is unknown. V gave up 6 bases and J gave up 9 bases; unmatched junction bases: 14. This CDR3 comprises 14 residues. Germline-derived CDR1 and CDR2 are SGHDT and YYEEEE. The data are from a study of cytomegalovirus exposure and HLA in healthy donors. Points from the study as a whole: Versus the approximately 670-donor mean, an Asian-associated ancestry cluster reportedly showed fewer N-insertions in a later analysis.

The PCR had 60 Vbeta and 13 Jbeta primers. TCRdb's table, derived via immunoSEQ multiplex PCR, lists solely in-frame clones and lacks some. The sample lists more than 150,000 clones, roughly 80% occurring once. This clonotype was sampled from a woman aged 25 to 39 in good health and CMV-seropositive. The chain combines TRBV5-6 with TRBJ2-5; 7 bases are shared with TRBD1. Sequencing was done on a sample of PBMCs. CDR3 sequence: CASTIQGELGAQYF. The DNA for the CDR3 is TGTGCCAGCACCATCCAGGGGGAGTTGGGGGCCCAGTACTTC.